Below, one T cell receptor (beta chain) is given with its context. Its specificity is not known. CDR1 and CDR2 (germline): SGHTA, FQGNSA. The V gene lost 0 bases and the J gene lost 4 bases, with 16 bases spanning the gap. The CDR3 consists of 16 residues. Some clones are missing from TCRdb's copy, which holds only in-frame ones; the method was immunoSEQ multiplex PCR. The data hold tens of thousands of clones, with roughly nine tenths observed a single time. This entry belongs to a study of T cell responses to AZD1222 COVID-19 vaccine. The wider study: Investigators merged groups given second doses at roughly 4 or roughly 12 weeks. Findings of the study overall: Vaccine-related CD4 TCRs covered spike, predominating at 160-218 and 743-854. Only six or seven AZD1222 recipients were seropositive at baseline. Most donors were white British, females outnumbered males, and clonal diversity was possibly underestimated.

This sequence originates from an adult in good health. The sequencing here drew on peripheral blood, taken on day 0 of AZD1222 vaccination. The chain has TRBV7-2 and TRBJ2-7; possible D gene TRBD2, 6 bases. The CDR3 protein is CASSLAMGSGTYEQYF. DNA for the CDR3: TGTGCCAGCAGCTTAGCGATGGGTAGCGGTACTTACGAGCAGTACTTC.